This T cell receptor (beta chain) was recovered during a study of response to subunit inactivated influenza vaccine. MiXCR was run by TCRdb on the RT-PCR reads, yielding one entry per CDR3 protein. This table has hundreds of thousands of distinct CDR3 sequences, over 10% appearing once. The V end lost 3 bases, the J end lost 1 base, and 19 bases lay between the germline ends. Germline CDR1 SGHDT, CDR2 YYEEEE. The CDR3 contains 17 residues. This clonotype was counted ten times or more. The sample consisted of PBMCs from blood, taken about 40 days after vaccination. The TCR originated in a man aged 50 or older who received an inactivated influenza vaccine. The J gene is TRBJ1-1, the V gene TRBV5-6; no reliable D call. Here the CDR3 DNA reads TGTGCCAGCAGCTCGCACAAAGATTGGGAGAGGAACACTGAAGCTTTCTTT. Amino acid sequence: CASSSHKDWERNTEAFF. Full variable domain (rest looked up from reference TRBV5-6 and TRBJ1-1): DAGVTQSPTHLIKTRGQQVTLRCSPKSGHDTVSWYQQALGQGPQFIFQYYEEEERQRGNFPDRFSGHQFPNYSSELNVNALLLGDSALYLCASSSHKDWERNTEAFFGQGTRLTVV.